This is a list of T cell receptor beta chains from one sample in a study of T cells after yellow fever vaccination. MiXCR, applied by TCRdb to the 5' RACE reads, yields one record per CDR3 protein. The profile shows approximately 110,000 distinct CDR3 sequences, about 7% of them singletons. The source material was CD4+ T cells sorted from PBMCs, sampled approximately 11 days after the first yellow fever vaccination. These receptors were taken from a man in his late teens or twenties who received the YFV17D yellow fever vaccine. Each CDR3 is given with its conserved first and last residue. Each record gives: J gene, V gene, CDR3 protein.

TRBJ1-6,TRBV7-2,CASSLDGDRPIVF
TRBJ2-7,TRBV7-2,CASSRTGLYEQYF
TRBJ1-1,TRBV20-1,CSARSGANTEAFF
TRBJ1-1,TRBV5-1,CASSRDESGGTEAFF
TRBJ1-1,TRBV7-9,CASSLWGRITMNTEAFF
TRBJ2-1,TRBV5-1,CASSLAASSYNEQFF
TRBJ1-1,TRBV5-1,CASSLDLRDTEAFF
TRBJ1-5,TRBV11-2,CASSLQGQSNQPQHF
TRBJ1-5,TRBV20-1,CSASLQAEQPQHF
TRBJ2-5,TRBV9,CASSVTGTQETQYF